This T cell receptor (beta chain) was sequenced during a study of blood T cell repertoires in COVID-19 (dated by TCRdb to about 2020). For context, the study as a whole: The collaborator samples originated in the United States, Italy and Spain and spanned the acute and convalescent phases of COVID-19. The dataset comprised deeply sampled blood TCRbeta repertoires from subjects exposed to, actively infected with, or recovered from COVID-19. The repertoires were made available in a free public database intended to serve as a resource for research on the immune response to SARS-CoV-2. The samples were drawn from two sources: the first 160 participants of the ongoing ImmuneRACE study, and 1,200 or so subjects contributed by 6 global collaborators. Sample metadata almost always included a de-identified subject ID, COVID-19 status, age in years and sex. The material from the prospective study consisted of cDNA or gDNA derived from T cells, B-cell-depleted T cells, or PBMCs. HLA class I and class II types, where available, came from metadata supplied by the sample provider rather than from assay-based typing. What the authors observed across the whole study: Clinical and demographic metadata were provided uncurated, with the amount varying by source and participant.

Concerning this clone: What antigen it recognizes has not been identified. The input lacks base qualities; no much larger clone sits a single base away.

Participants in the prospective study were enrolled through a virtual design, were aged 18 to 89 years, and lived in approximately 25 United States geographic areas. Cohort assignment in the prospective study relied on participant-reported clinical history from a screening survey and a study questionnaire. ImmuneRACE Cohort 3 recovered participants were defined by two consecutive negative NP/OP PCR tests, healthcare professional clearance, or symptom resolution. In the prospective study, mobile phlebotomists collected whole blood, serum and a nasopharyngeal or oropharyngeal swab from each participant. Additional blood draws and questionnaires over an approximately two-month period could optionally be provided by prospective study participants. Before DNA extraction, blood samples from the prospective study were shipped at room temperature or frozen. The CDR3 starts with the cysteine, ends with the phenylalanine, and has 15 residues. The only DNA kept is the CDR3, 45 bases in frame from the first base. The germline V gene supplies CDR1 SNHLY and CDR2 FYNNEI. V drops 2 bases and J drops 3 bases, leaving 13 bases in between.

TCRbeta CDR3 regions were amplified from genomic DNA by means of the immunoSEQ Assay, a bias-controlled multiplex PCR. The original methods were these. The number of nucleated cells in each sample was estimated from the amplification of reference gene primers within the assay. To quantify the absolute abundance of each unique TCRbeta CDR3 rearrangement, sequence reads were collapsed and filtered. For each sample, productive Simpson clonality was calculated as the square root of Simpson's diversity index across productive rearrangements. TCRdb took this table from immuneACCESS and kept in-frame rearrangements with V and J called. Such tables lack part of the clones; where checked against another copy, unresolved V genes explain under half of the gap, and the rest is unexplained. V and J calls and clone size are copied from that table; D and trimming were computed from the DNA. The sample yields around 400,000 clones; under 90% were counted once. Of the sample, around 1.7% falls within the top ten clones.

The sample taken for sequencing was PBMCs or T cells enriched from blood (not recorded which). The origin of this receptor is a woman aged 25 to 39 who had recovered from COVID-19. The chain links TRBV2 with TRBJ1-2; TRBD1 is possibly the D segment (6 matching bases). CDR3 region: CASSERSGVHYGYTF. The nucleotide sequence reads as follows: TGTGCCAGCAGTGAACGGTCAGGGGTTCACTATGGCTACACCTTC.